This T cell receptor beta chain was obtained from a study of T-cell reconstitution after alpha-beta-depleted transplantation in children. Germline V gives CDR1 DFQATT, CDR2 SNEGSKA (reference sequence). Trimming removed 6 bases from V and 0 bases from J, with 9 bases in between. This CDR3 contains 13 residues. As for this clonotype: Its cognate antigen is unknown.

General study findings and limits: At around two months after transplant, the alpha-beta T cells were reportedly derived from several hundred expanded clones that came from non-depleted graft cells. High day-60 TCRbeta diversity in some patients came from surviving recipient T cells and thymic progenitors. A year had passed since transplant, and T-cell counts and diversity by then came mostly from newly produced T cells.

The authors prepared the TCRbeta library with unique molecular identifiers. Each CDR3 protein gets one entry after TCRdb re-called the PCR reads with MiXCR. The top ten clones hold 35% to 45% of a sample with roughly 28,000 distinct CDR3 sequences, over 15% of them seen once. Sequencing used PBMCs, mostly from graft donor cells, obtained 60 days after TCRalphabeta/CD19-depleted stem cell transplant. The chain joins TRBV20-1 to TRBJ1-5; D is uncertain. This clonotype was obtained from a male patient between 2 and 15 years old who had a stem cell transplant for acute lymphoblastic leukemia, so the T cells may come from the graft donor. CDR3 sequence: CSARIYSNQPQHF. The CDR3 bases are TGCAGTGCCAGGATTTATAGCAATCAGCCCCAGCATTTT.